A selection of T cell receptor beta chains follows, all from one sample in a study of blood T cell repertoires in COVID-19. Measured with immunoSEQ multiplex PCR; TCRdb has only the in-frame clones, and not every one. The table records approximately 320,000 clones, roughly 85% of them present only once. Sample: peripheral blood. All receptors come from a human donor in a cohort sampled during active COVID-19. The CDR3 runs from the conserved cysteine through the conserved F or W. The order of the fields is J gene, D gene, clone size, V gene, CDR3 protein, CDR3 DNA. A D gene is named only where the DNA matches it firmly. Only some rows state a clone size, as once, few, many or a class for expanded clones.

>TRBJ1-2|NA|NA|TRBV3-1/TRBV3-2
CASSPERTQRGYTF
TGTGCCAGCAGCCCCGAGCGCACGCAGCGTGGCTACACCTTC
>TRBJ2-5|NA|NA|TRBV30
CAWSTGQETQYF
TGTGCCTGGAGTACAGGACAAGAGACCCAGTACTTC
>TRBJ1-3|NA|NA|TRBV5-4
CASSFRGNSGNTIYF
TGTGCCAGCAGCTTTCGGGGGAACTCTGGAAACACCATATATTTT
>TRBJ2-5|TRBD2|NA|TRBV11-3
CASSPRTSGGQETQYF
TGTGCCAGCAGCCCGCGGACTAGCGGGGGCCAAGAGACCCAGTACTTC
>TRBJ2-5|TRBD2|NA|TRBV24-1
CATSDSDRREAQYF
TGTGCCACCAGTGATTCGGACCGGCGGGAGGCCCAGTACTTC
>TRBJ2-5|NA|NA|TRBV7-6
CASSLAGGHQETQYF
TGTGCCAGCAGCTTAGCGGGGGGACACCAAGAGACCCAGTACTTC
>TRBJ2-1|NA|NA|TRBV14
CASSQTYVEQFF
TGTGCCAGCAGCCAAACATATGTCGAGCAGTTCTTC
>TRBJ1-6|NA|NA|TRBV7-9
CASSLIMSGLGSPLHF
TGTGCCAGCAGCCTTATAATGAGCGGGCTGGGTTCACCCCTCCACTTT
>TRBJ1-1|NA|NA|TRBV15
CATSRPHLGGNTEAFF
TGTGCCACCAGCAGACCACATCTAGGGGGGAACACTGAAGCTTTCTTT
>TRBJ2-2|TRBD1|NA|TRBV24-1
CATSDWPTGGGELFF
TGTGCCACCAGTGATTGGCCTACAGGGGGAGGGGAGCTGTTTTTT
>TRBJ1-2|TRBD1|NA|TRBV18
CASSPSGQGAHYGYTF
TGTGCCAGCTCACCATCGGGACAGGGGGCTCACTATGGCTACACCTTC
>TRBJ1-1|NA|NA|TRBV3-1/TRBV3-2
CASSQDLRGITEAFF
TGTGCCAGCAGCCAAGATCTTAGAGGGATCACTGAAGCTTTCTTT
>TRBJ1-1|NA|few|TRBV7-9
CASSLEQNTEAFF
TGTGCCAGCAGCTTAGAACAGAACACTGAAGCTTTCTTT
>TRBJ2-2|TRBD1|NA|TRBV4-1
CASSQLGTGNTGELFF
TGCGCCAGCAGCCAACTCGGGACAGGGAACACCGGGGAGCTGTTTTTT
>TRBJ2-2|NA|NA|TRBV5-8
CASSLRVRRNTGELFF
TGTGCCAGCAGCCTGCGAGTTAGGAGGAACACCGGGGAGCTGTTTTTT
>TRBJ2-6|NA|NA|TRBV5-1
CASSSNPSSGANVLTF
TGCGCCAGCAGCTCGAATCCGAGCTCTGGGGCCAACGTCCTGACTTTC
>TRBJ2-1|TRBD2|once|TRBV5-1
CASGLAGGNEQFF
TGCGCCAGTGGACTAGCGGGGGGAAATGAGCAGTTCTTC
>TRBJ1-1|NA|NA|TRBV7-3
CASSFRAPEVAFF
TGTGCCAGCAGCTTCAGAGCACCGGAGGTGGCTTTCTTT
>TRBJ2-2|NA|NA|TRBV15
CATSTLAKGEGSGELFF
TGTGCCACCAGCACCCTAGCGAAGGGTGAAGGCTCCGGGGAGCTGTTTTTT
>TRBJ1-1|NA|once|TRBV29-1
CSALQGIAEAFF
TGCAGCGCCCTCCAGGGAATAGCTGAAGCTTTCTTT
>TRBJ1-3|NA|NA|TRBV6-5
CASKGSHGNTIYF
TGTGCCAGCAAGGGGTCCCACGGAAACACCATATATTTT
>TRBJ1-5|NA|NA|TRBV24-1
CATSDNSLNQPQHF
TGTGCCACCAGTGATAACAGCCTCAATCAGCCCCAGCATTTT
>TRBJ1-2|NA|NA|TRBV11-2
CASSFTQGGYTF
TGTGCCAGCAGCTTTACACAGGGTGGCTACACCTTC
>TRBJ1-2|NA|NA|TRBV7-9
CASSWGLYGYTF
TGTGCCAGCAGCTGGGGCCTCTATGGCTACACCTTC
>TRBJ1-5|TRBD1|few|TRBV25-1
CASSDDRGPNQPQHF
TGTGCCAGCAGTGATGACAGGGGGCCGAATCAGCCCCAGCATTTT
>TRBJ1-1|NA|NA|TRBV12-3/TRBV12-4
CASSPQGTEAFF
TGTGCCAGCAGTCCCCAGGGGACTGAAGCTTTCTTT
>TRBJ2-3|TRBD2|NA|TRBV5-1
CASSLGLAGTGTDTQYF
TGCGCCAGCAGCTTGGGACTAGCGGGAACGGGCACAGATACGCAGTATTTT
>TRBJ1-3|NA|NA|TRBV29-1
CSVEDLEVKRTPAGNTIYF
TGCAGCGTTGAAGATCTCGAAGTTAAGCGGACCCCTGCTGGAAACACCATATATTTT
>TRBJ1-1|NA|NA|TRBV3-1/TRBV3-2
CASSQVARDTEAFF
TGTGCCAGCAGCCAAGTCGCGCGGGACACTGAAGCTTTCTTT
>TRBJ1-5|TRBD1|NA|TRBV4-1
CASRVTGGVGPQHF
TGCGCCAGCAGAGTAACAGGGGGAGTAGGGCCCCAGCATTTT
>TRBJ2-2|TRBD1|NA|TRBV19
CASSTGQITGELFF
TGTGCCAGTAGTACGGGACAGATCACCGGGGAGCTGTTTTTT
>TRBJ1-6|NA|NA|TRBV2
CASSERGSSYNSPLHF
TGTGCCAGCAGTGAAAGGGGGAGCTCCTATAATTCACCCCTCCACTTT
>TRBJ1-5|NA|NA|TRBV7-9
CASSLESGNNQPQHF
TGTGCCAGCAGCTTAGAATCAGGGAACAATCAGCCCCAGCATTTT
>TRBJ1-3|NA|NA|TRBV28
CASSLQGSGIYF
TGTGCCAGCAGTTTACAGGGGTCTGGCATATATTTT
>TRBJ1-2|NA|NA|TRBV4-1
CASSQSNVPSLKRGYTF
TGCGCCAGCAGCCAATCGAACGTACCCTCATTAAAGCGTGGCTACACCTTC
>TRBJ2-2|TRBD2|NA|TRBV6-2/TRBV6-3
CASSYLASGGFTGELFF
TGTGCCAGCAGTTACCTCGCTAGCGGGGGGTTCACCGGGGAGCTGTTTTTT
>TRBJ1-1|NA|NA|TRBV11-2
CASSLERTANTEAFF
TGTGCCAGCAGCTTAGAAAGGACAGCGAACACTGAAGCTTTCTTT
>TRBJ2-7|NA|once|TRBV27
CASSLEGSYEQYF
TGTGCCAGCAGTTTAGAGGGCTCCTACGAGCAGTACTTC
>TRBJ1-1|NA|NA|TRBV18
CASSPTVGGNTEAFF
TGTGCCAGCTCACCCACGGTAGGGGGGAACACTGAAGCTTTCTTT
>TRBJ1-4|NA|NA|TRBV29-1
CSARGPTNEKLFF
TGCAGCGCCCGAGGTCCAACTAATGAAAAACTGTTTTTT